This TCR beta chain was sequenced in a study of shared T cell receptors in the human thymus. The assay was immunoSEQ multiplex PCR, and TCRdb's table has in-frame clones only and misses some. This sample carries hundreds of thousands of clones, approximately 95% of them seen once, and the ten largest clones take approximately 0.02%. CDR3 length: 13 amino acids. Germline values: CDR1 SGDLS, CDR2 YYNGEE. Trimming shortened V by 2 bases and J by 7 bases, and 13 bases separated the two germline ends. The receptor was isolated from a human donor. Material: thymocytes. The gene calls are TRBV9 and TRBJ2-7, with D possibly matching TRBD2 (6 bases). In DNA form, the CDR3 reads TGTGCCAGCAGCGTCCGGTTAGGAGGGGAGCAGTACTTC. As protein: CASSVRLGGEQYF.